Following are 25 T cell receptor beta chains from one sample sequenced in a study of response to subunit inactivated influenza vaccine. MiXCR, applied by TCRdb to the RT-PCR reads, yields one record per CDR3 protein. The sample yields roughly 550,000 distinct CDR3 sequences, approximately 24% seen once. These data also formed part of another study, on T cells expressing NK-cell markers. Turning to that study: Researchers built TCR beta cDNA using 5'RACE template switching with UMIs.

This sample comprised CD4+ T cells sorted from PBMCs, obtained about 12 days after vaccination. The receptor source for this set is a man aged 50 or older who received an inactivated influenza vaccine.

This chain links TRBV5-1 with TRBJ2-7; the match to TRBD2 covers 7 bases. Germline values: CDR1 SGHRS, CDR2 YFSETQ. The CDR3 consists of 12 residues. J gave up 4 bases and V 6 bases, and 4 bases lay outside the gene matches. The DNA of the CDR3 is TGCGCCAGCAATTCGGGAGGATACGAGCAGTACTTC. Translated: CASNSGGYEQYF.

The V call is TRBV20-1, the J call TRBJ1-5; D is possibly TRBD1 (5 bases). V was cut by 0 bases and J by 6 bases, with 18 bases left in between. Germline V gene sequence: CDR1 DFQATT, CDR2 SNEGSKA (reference sequence). This CDR3 region has 16 residues. The CDR3 region has the DNA TGCAGTGCTAGAGAAGGAGGGTCCTCGGGGGGTCAGCCCCAGCATTTT. Protein product: CSAREGGSSGGQPQHF.

The gene calls are TRBV9 and TRBJ2-7; possibly TRBD2 for D (6 bases). Per germline, CDR1 SGDLS and CDR2 YYNGEE. The CDR3 sequence is 13 residues long. The V end was cut by 1 base, the J end by 5 bases, with 10 bases between. The CDR3 reads CASSVRAGDEQYF. CDR3 nucleotide sequence: TGTGCCAGCAGCGTACGAGCGGGTGACGAGCAGTACTTC.

The chain joins TRBV10-3 to TRBJ2-3, with 8 bases fitting TRBD2. Germline values: CDR1 ENHRY, CDR2 SYGVKD. Trimming at V came to 0 bases and at J to 8 bases, leaving 10 bases not matched to a gene. CDR3 length: 16 amino acids. The CDR3 sequence: CAISESRSGGRVTQYF. The CDR3 DNA is TGTGCCATCAGTGAGTCCAGATCGGGGGGGCGAGTTACGCAGTATTTT.

This clonotype was picked up a small number of times. CDR3 nucleotide sequence: TGTGCCAGCAGCTTAGGGGGCCCTCAGCCCCAGCATTTT. Protein sequence: CASSLGGPQPQHF. The chain recombines TRBV7-2 with TRBJ1-5; D may be TRBD1 (5 bases). With 1 base removed from V and 6 bases from J, the gap between germline ends came to 7 bases. The CDR3 is 13 amino acids. CDR1 is SGHTA, CDR2 FQGNSA, per germline.

V is TRBV6-1 and J is TRBJ2-2, with 12 bases that match TRBD2. The germline V gene encodes CDR1 MNHNS and CDR2 SASEGT. The trim removed 6 bases at V and 4 bases at J, leaving 9 bases unmatched. The CDR3 has 17 residues. This chain's CDR3 is CASRQLAGGLSTGELFF. The CDR3 nucleotides read TGTGCCAGCAGACAACTAGCGGGAGGCCTTAGCACCGGGGAGCTGTTTTTT.

A single count supports this clonotype. The genes are TRBV9 and TRBJ2-1, with 12 bases lining up with TRBD2. V shed 2 bases, J shed 8 bases, and the junction held 5 bases outside the gene matches. CDR1 and CDR2 from the germline V gene are SGDLS and YYNGEE. This CDR3 contains 15 residues. The CDR3 here is CASSVGLAGPDEQFF. In DNA, the CDR3 is TGTGCCAGCAGCGTGGGACTAGCGGGCCCGGATGAGCAGTTCTTC.

This clonotype was recorded a few times. The V gene is TRBV20-1, the J gene TRBJ1-5; D uncertain. Germline CDR1 DFQATT, CDR2 SNEGSKA (reference sequence). The CDR3 is 12 residues long. The V end was cut by 6 bases, the J end by 4 bases, with 10 bases between. The CDR3 loop reads CSAIGSNQPQHF. The CDR3 coding sequence is TGCAGTGCAATTGGGAGTAATCAGCCCCAGCATTTT.

Ten or more counts support this clonotype. The rearrangement joins TRBV29-1 to TRBJ2-7; 9 bases align to TRBD2. The V gene end was trimmed by 2 bases and the J gene end by 7 bases; junction bases not matched to a gene: 6. CDR1 and CDR2 from the germline V gene are SQVTM and ANQGSEA. The CDR3 contains 13 residues. This CDR3 is CSVETAGGFEQYF. The CDR3 coding sequence is TGCAGCGTTGAAACAGCGGGAGGATTTGAGCAGTACTTC.

This sequence joins TRBV5-1 and TRBJ2-7; weak D call: TRBD1 (5 bases). The CDR3 has 15 residues. The V end was cut by 4 bases, the J end by 3 bases, with 17 bases between. In germline, CDR1 is SGHRS, CDR2 YFSETQ. The CDR3 sequence: CASSEQPGFNYEQYF. For the CDR3, the DNA is TGCGCCAGCAGCGAACAACCAGGGTTTAACTACGAGCAGTACTTC.

This chain links TRBV18 with TRBJ1-5; no firm D call. The length of the CDR3 is 14 residues. V was trimmed by 4 bases and J by 6 bases, leaving 13 bases between them. CDR1 and CDR2 from the germline V gene are KGHSH and LQKENI. Here the CDR3 DNA reads TGTGCCAGCTCACATGACGGAGTGAGTCAGCCCCAGCATTTT. Encoded protein: CASSHDGVSQPQHF.

The CDR3 DNA sequence: TGTGCCAGCAGCTTGGGGGGCCTTAATTCACCCCTCCACTTT. This codes for CASSLGGLNSPLHF. The chain uses TRBV7-2 and TRBJ1-6, with D maybe TRBD1 (6 bases). Trimming removed 3 bases from V and 6 bases from J, with 9 bases in between. The CDR3 consists of 14 residues. The germline V gene encodes CDR1 SGHTA and CDR2 FQGNSA. Looking up the rest from reference TRBV7-2 and TRBJ1-6 gives the full variable domain: GAGVSQSPSNKVTEKGKDVELRCDPISGHTALYWYRQSLGQGLEFLIYFQGNSAPDKSGLPSDRFSAERTGGSVSTLTIQRTQQEDSAVYLCASSLGGLNSPLHFGNGTRLTVT.

In this sample, this clonotype turned up many times. V is TRBV9 and J is TRBJ2-7; D remains unclear. Germline CDR1 is SGDLS and CDR2 is YYNGEE. V lost 1 base, J lost 1 base, and 9 bases lay in between. This CDR3 is 14 amino acids long. As DNA, the CDR3 is TGTGCCAGCAGCGTATCCCCACGATCCTACGAGCAGTACTTC. This sequence encodes CASSVSPRSYEQYF.

In this sample, this clonotype turned up many times. The chain is built from TRBV29-1 and TRBJ2-7; unclear D gene. Trimming shortened V by 5 bases and J by 2 bases, and 13 bases separated the two germline ends. CDR1 is SQVTM and CDR2 is ANQGSEA in the germline V gene. The CDR3 spans 13 residues. CDR3 region: CSVLGPLAYEQYF. As DNA, the CDR3 is TGCAGCGTTCTAGGGCCGCTTGCCTACGAGCAGTACTTC.

The chain is built from TRBV6-2 or TRBV6-3 and TRBJ2-3; D is perhaps TRBD2 (6 bases). V shed 5 bases and J shed 10 bases, with 16 bases lying between them. CDR1 and CDR2 (germline): MNHEY, SVGEGT. This CDR3 region has 13 residues. The CDR3 sequence: CASSPGTPPSQYF. Here the CDR3 DNA reads TGTGCCAGCAGTCCAGGGACTCCCCCTTCGCAGTATTTT.

Only a few counts were recorded for this clonotype. The chain has TRBV20-1 and TRBJ2-2; possible D gene TRBD2, 7 bases. CDR3 length: 13 residues. Germline assignment: CDR1 DFQATT and CDR2 SNEGSKA (reference sequence). The germline V and J ends were trimmed by 5 bases and 6 bases, with 13 bases remaining between them. CDR3 DNA sequence: TGCAGTGCTTGGGGGGGCCGGGCCGGGGAGCTGTTTTTT. This gives the protein CSAWGGRAGELFF.

The chain recombines TRBV7-9 with TRBJ1-2; 7 bases fit TRBD1. The ends lost 3 bases at V and 3 bases at J; junction bases unmatched: 4. Germline values: CDR1 SEHNR, CDR2 FQNEAQ (reference sequence). The CDR3 loop spans 14 amino acids. This chain's CDR3 is CASSLDRWDYGYTF. The CDR3 DNA follows: TGTGCCAGCAGCTTGGACAGGTGGGACTATGGCTACACCTTC.

This clonotype was detected a few times. This chain connects TRBV6-5 to TRBJ2-1, with a tentative D call TRBD2 (6 bases). V was shortened by 0 bases and J by 5 bases, with 17 bases between the two germline ends. The CDR3 runs 17 residues. Germline loops: CDR1 MNHEY, CDR2 SVGAGI. CDR3 nucleotide sequence: TGTGCCAGCAGTTACTCGAATCCGGGACTCCCCAACAATGAGCAGTTCTTC. Its protein product is CASSYSNPGLPNNEQFF.

The chain recombines TRBV5-1 with TRBJ2-1; no reliable D call. The germline V gene encodes CDR1 SGHRS and CDR2 YFSETQ. Trimming took off 4 bases at V and 5 bases at J, with 10 bases between the two ends. This CDR3 region has 13 residues. The CDR3 sequence is CASSLGFNNEQFF. The CDR3 coding sequence is TGCGCCAGCAGCCTGGGGTTTAACAATGAGCAGTTCTTC.

This clonotype was counted only a few times. The chain has TRBV7-2 and TRBJ1-2; perhaps TRBD1 as D (6 bases). Germline CDR1 SGHTA, CDR2 FQGNSA. CDR3 length: 15 amino acids. The V end lost 5 bases, the J end lost 0 bases, and 13 bases lay between the germline ends. The CDR3 sequence: CASSAQGRANYGYTF. In DNA form, the CDR3 reads TGTGCCAGCAGCGCCCAGGGGAGAGCTAACTATGGCTACACCTTC.

V usage is TRBV3-1 and J usage is TRBJ1-2; D gene ambiguous. From germline, CDR1 is LGHDT and CDR2 YNNKEL (reference sequence). V was shortened by 0 bases and J by 2 bases, with 7 bases between the two germline ends. The CDR3 length is 14 residues. The CDR3 DNA sequence: TGTGCCAGCAGCCAAGAATCAAGAAACTATGGCTACACCTTC. Protein sequence: CASSQESRNYGYTF. Full variable domain (missing parts from reference TRBV3-1 and TRBJ1-2): DTAVSQTPKYLVTQMGNDKSIKCEQNLGHDTMYWYKQDSKKFLKIMFSYNNKELIINETVPNRFSPKSPDKAHLNLHINSLELGDSAVYFCASSQESRNYGYTFGSGTRLTVV.

This clonotype was counted at least ten times. This chain links TRBV20-1 with TRBJ2-1; D ambiguous. Germline CDR1 reads DFQATT; CDR2 reads SNEGSKA (reference sequence). The V end was cut by 0 bases, the J end by 0 bases, with 9 bases between. This CDR3 is built from 15 residues. The CDR3 region has the DNA TGCAGTGCTAGAGATCTAGTTGGCTCCTACAATGAGCAGTTCTTC. This codes for CSARDLVGSYNEQFF.

The chain employs TRBV5-1 and TRBJ2-7; 8 nucleotides line up with TRBD1. With V trimmed by 4 bases and J by 6 bases, 9 bases remained unmatched. Looked up from germline, CDR1 is SGHRS and CDR2 is YFSETQ. The CDR3 is made up of 14 amino acids. The CDR3 spells CASSGQGLNLEQYF. In nucleotides, the CDR3 is TGCGCCAGCAGCGGACAGGGACTTAACCTCGAGCAGTACTTC.

This clonotype came up a few times. The chain has TRBV10-3 and TRBJ2-5, with D uncertain. This CDR3 comprises 15 residues. The germline V gene encodes CDR1 ENHRY and CDR2 SYGVKD. V was pared by 3 bases and J by 2 bases, with 13 bases between. The CDR3 sequence: CAISDYTATQETQYF. CDR3 sequence (DNA): TGTGCCATCAGTGATTATACCGCAACACAAGAGACCCAGTACTTC.

J is TRBJ2-2 and V is TRBV20-1; tentatively, D is TRBD2 (5 bases). V shed 4 bases and J shed 4 bases, with 13 bases lying between them. Germline V gene lookup returns CDR1 DFQATT and CDR2 SNEGSKA (reference sequence). This CDR3 spans 14 amino acids. This CDR3 reads CSATPGSRTGELFF. The CDR3 nucleotides are TGCAGTGCTACCCCGGGGAGCCGCACCGGGGAGCTGTTTTTT.